The sample holds a few counts of the clone carrying this T cell receptor (beta chain). Its cognate antigen is unknown. In TCRdb, the 5' RACE reads were re-called with MiXCR into one record per CDR3 protein. The table shows about 66,000 distinct CDR3 sequences, with approximately 5.2% occurring only once. The source of the sample is a study of neurological immune-mediated disorders. Per germline, CDR1 LGHDT and CDR2 YNNKEL (reference sequence). V was clipped by 11 bases and J by 2 bases; unmatched bases: 8. The length of the CDR3 is 14 residues. Findings of the study overall: When the repertoires were sorted by phylogenetic grouping, those of 18 of 34 multiple sclerosis patients ended up in one related-CDR3 cluster, a possible signature.

V usage is TRBV3-1 and J usage is TRBJ2-5, with 10 bases that match TRBD2. The TCR comes from a woman in her twenties or thirties with multiple sclerosis. Sequencing used PBMCs. In DNA, the CDR3 is TGTGCCTCCACTTCACTAGCGGGGCAAGAGACCCAGTACTTC. This translates into CASTSLAGQETQYF.